This T cell receptor (beta chain) was found in a study of shared T cell receptors in the human thymus. CDR3 length: 12 amino acids. Trimming cost V 4 bases and J 7 bases, with 7 bases left between them. Germline CDR1 SEHNR, CDR2 FQNEAQ (reference sequence). Sequenced by immunoSEQ multiplex PCR; TCRdb stores in-frame clones only, minus some. The sample holds some 760,000 clones, approximately 85% seen once. In addition, the sample was reused for a study of human thymus T cells. This second report adds: Corrective surgery for congenital heart defects was being performed on the healthy Finnish infants who served as donors. Thymus specimens were resections from corrective heart surgery. Thymic and blood repertoires appeared to carry a bias in their V and J gene usage. Related research described strongly overlapping thymic repertoires in unrelated people.

The source of this sequence is a girl under two years old with a congenital heart defect. The chain joins TRBV7-9 to TRBJ2-2, with D hard to call. Input material: thymocytes. The CDR3 nucleotides read TGTGCCAGCAGCTCTTCAGGCGGGGAGCTGTTTTTT. Translation gives CASSSSGGELFF.